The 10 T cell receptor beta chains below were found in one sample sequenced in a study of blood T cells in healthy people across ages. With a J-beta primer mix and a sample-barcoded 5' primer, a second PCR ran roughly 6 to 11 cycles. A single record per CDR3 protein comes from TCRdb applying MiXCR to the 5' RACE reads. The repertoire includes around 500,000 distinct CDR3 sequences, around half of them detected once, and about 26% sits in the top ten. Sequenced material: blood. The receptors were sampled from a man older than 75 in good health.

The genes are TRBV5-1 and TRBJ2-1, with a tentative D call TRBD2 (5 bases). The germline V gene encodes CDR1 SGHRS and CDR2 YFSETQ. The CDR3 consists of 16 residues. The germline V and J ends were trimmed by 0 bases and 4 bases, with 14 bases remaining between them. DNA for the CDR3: TGCGCCAGCAGCTTGGTAGCGTCGCCCTCGTACAATGAGCAGTTCTTC. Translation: CASSLVASPSYNEQFF. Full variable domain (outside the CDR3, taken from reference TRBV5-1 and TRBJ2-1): KAGVTQTPRYLIKTRGQQVTLSCSPISGHRSVSWYQQTPGQGLQFLFEYFSETQRNKGNFPGRFSGRQFSNSRSEMNVSTLELGDSALYLCASSLVASPSYNEQFFGPGTRLTVL.

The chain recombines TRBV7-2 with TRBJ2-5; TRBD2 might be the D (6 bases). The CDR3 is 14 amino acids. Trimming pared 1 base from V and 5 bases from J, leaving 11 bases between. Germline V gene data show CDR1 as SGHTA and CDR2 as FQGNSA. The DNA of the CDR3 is TGTGCCAGCAGCTTAGGGGGGGATCCGGAGACCCAGTACTTC. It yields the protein CASSLGGDPETQYF.

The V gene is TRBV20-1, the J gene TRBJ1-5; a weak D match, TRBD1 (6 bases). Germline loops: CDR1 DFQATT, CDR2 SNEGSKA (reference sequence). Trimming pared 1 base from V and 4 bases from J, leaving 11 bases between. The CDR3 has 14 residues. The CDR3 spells CSARVGGGNQPQHF. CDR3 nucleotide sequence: TGCAGTGCTAGAGTAGGGGGTGGTAATCAGCCCCAGCATTTT.

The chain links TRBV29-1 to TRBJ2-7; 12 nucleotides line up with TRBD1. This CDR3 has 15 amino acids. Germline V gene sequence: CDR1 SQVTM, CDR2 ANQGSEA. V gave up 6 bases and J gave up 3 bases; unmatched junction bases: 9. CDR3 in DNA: TGCAGCGTCCCAGGGACAGGGGGCGCTGACTACGAGCAGTACTTC. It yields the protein CSVPGTGGADYEQYF.

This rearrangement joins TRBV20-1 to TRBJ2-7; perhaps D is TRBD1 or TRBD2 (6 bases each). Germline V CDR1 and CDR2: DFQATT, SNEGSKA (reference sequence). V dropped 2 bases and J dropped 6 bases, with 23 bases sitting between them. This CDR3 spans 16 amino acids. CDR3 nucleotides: TGCAGTGCTAGACGATTACCGGGACCCAGGGGAGGCGAGCAGTACTTC. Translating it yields CSARRLPGPRGGEQYF.

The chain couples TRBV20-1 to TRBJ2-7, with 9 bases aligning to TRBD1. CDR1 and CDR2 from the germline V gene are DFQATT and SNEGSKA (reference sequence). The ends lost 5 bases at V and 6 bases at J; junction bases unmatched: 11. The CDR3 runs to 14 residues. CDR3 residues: CSAGTPGQGGEQYF. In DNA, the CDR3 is TGCAGTGCTGGGACCCCGGGACAGGGTGGCGAGCAGTACTTC.

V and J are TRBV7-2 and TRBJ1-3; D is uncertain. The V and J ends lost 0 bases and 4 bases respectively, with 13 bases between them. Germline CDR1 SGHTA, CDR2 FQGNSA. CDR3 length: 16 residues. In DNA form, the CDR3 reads TGTGCCAGCAGCTTAGCGCGCGGGAGTGGCGGAAACACCATATATTTT. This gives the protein CASSLARGSGGNTIYF.

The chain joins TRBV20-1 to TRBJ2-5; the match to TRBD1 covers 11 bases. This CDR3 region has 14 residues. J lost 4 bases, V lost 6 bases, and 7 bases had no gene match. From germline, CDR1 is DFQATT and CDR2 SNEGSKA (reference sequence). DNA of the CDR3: TGCAGTGCCCCGGACAGGGGGCGTGGAGAGACCCAGTACTTC. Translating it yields CSAPDRGRGETQYF.

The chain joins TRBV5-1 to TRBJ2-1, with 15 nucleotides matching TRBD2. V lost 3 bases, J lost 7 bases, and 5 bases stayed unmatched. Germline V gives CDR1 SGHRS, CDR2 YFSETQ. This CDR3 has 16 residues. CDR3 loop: CASSSAGTSGRNEQFF. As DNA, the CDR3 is TGCGCCAGCAGCTCCGCCGGGACTAGCGGGAGGAATGAGCAGTTCTTC.

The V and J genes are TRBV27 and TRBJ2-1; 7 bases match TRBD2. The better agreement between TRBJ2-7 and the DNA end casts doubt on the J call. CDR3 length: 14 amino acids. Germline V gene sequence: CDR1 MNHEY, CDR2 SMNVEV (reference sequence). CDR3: CASSLLAVYNEQYF. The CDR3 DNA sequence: TGTGCCAGCAGTTTACTAGCGGTTTACAATGAGCAGTACTTC.